The rows below give T cell receptor beta chains drawn from one sample of a study of T-cell memory formation after mild COVID-19. TCRdb re-called the 5' RACE reads with MiXCR, one entry per CDR3 protein. This table has about 250,000 distinct CDR3 sequences, approximately 15% appearing once. Sequences were obtained from PBMCs or a T cell subset sorted from them (not recorded which). Every receptor here comes from an adult woman who had mild COVID-19 (a few samples of this study predate the infection). Cell type and time point are not known. CDR3s include the opening cysteine and the closing phenylalanine or tryptophan. The order of the fields is clone size, J gene, V gene, CDR3 length, D gene, CDR3 DNA, CDR3 protein. A D gene is named only where the DNA matches it firmly. Clone sizes are given selectively: once, few, many, or a class where the clone is expanded.

clone size: few
J gene: TRBJ1-1
V gene: TRBV5-1
CDR3 length: 14
D gene: .
CDR3 DNA: TGCGCCAGCAGCTTTGGGCGATCGAACACTGAAGCTTTCTTT
CDR3 protein: CASSFGRSNTEAFF

clone size: few
J gene: TRBJ1-5
V gene: TRBV6-1
CDR3 length: 13
D gene: .
CDR3 DNA: TGTGCCAGCACCCTGGGACTTCAACAGCCCCAGCATTTT
CDR3 protein: CASTLGLQQPQHF

clone size: few
J gene: TRBJ1-5
V gene: TRBV2
CDR3 length: 15
D gene: .
CDR3 DNA: TGTGCCAGCAGAGCCCGGGACACTTACAATCAGCCCCAGCATTTT
CDR3 protein: CASRARDTYNQPQHF

clone size: few
J gene: TRBJ2-3
V gene: TRBV7-2
CDR3 length: 14
D gene: .
CDR3 DNA: TGTGCCAGCAGCCCCGGGACCGCGGCAAATACGCAGTATTTT
CDR3 protein: CASSPGTAANTQYF

clone size: .
J gene: TRBJ1-1
V gene: TRBV3-1
CDR3 length: 12
D gene: .
CDR3 DNA: TGTGCCAGCAGCCCCCGGGGCAGGAGGGCTTTCTTT
CDR3 protein: CASSPRGRRAFF

clone size: few
J gene: TRBJ2-3
V gene: TRBV29-1
CDR3 length: 17
D gene: TRBD2
CDR3 DNA: TGCAGCGTTGACCCTCCGGGGACTAGCGGGTTCACAGATACGCAGTATTTT
CDR3 protein: CSVDPPGTSGFTDTQYF

clone size: .
J gene: TRBJ1-3
V gene: TRBV4-2
CDR3 length: 19
D gene: TRBD1
CDR3 DNA: TGTGCCAGCAGCCAAGATTGGGTCAGACCGGGACAGGGGATAAACACCATATATTTT
CDR3 protein: CASSQDWVRPGQGINTIYF

clone size: many
J gene: TRBJ2-7
V gene: TRBV5-4
CDR3 length: 14
D gene: TRBD2
CDR3 DNA: TGTGCCAGCAGCCCCGGGACTAGCATGTACGAGCAGTACTTC
CDR3 protein: CASSPGTSMYEQYF

clone size: .
J gene: TRBJ2-7
V gene: TRBV5-4
CDR3 length: 14
D gene: .
CDR3 DNA: TGTGCCAGCAGCCCTGGTGGCATTTCCTACGAGCAGTACTTC
CDR3 protein: CASSPGGISYEQYF

clone size: .
J gene: TRBJ1-1
V gene: TRBV3-1
CDR3 length: 17
D gene: .
CDR3 DNA: TGTGCCAGCAGCCAACGTTGGGGGGGCGGCGTGAACACTGAAGCTTTCTTT
CDR3 protein: CASSQRWGGGVNTEAFF

clone size: .
J gene: TRBJ1-4
V gene: TRBV7-9
CDR3 length: 14
D gene: TRBD1
CDR3 DNA: TGTGCCAGCAGCCGGACAGGGGGGCTTGAAAAACTGTTTTTT
CDR3 protein: CASSRTGGLEKLFF

clone size: .
J gene: TRBJ1-2
V gene: TRBV4-1
CDR3 length: 16
D gene: TRBD1
CDR3 DNA: TGCGCCAGCAGCCGGTCCGGGACAGGGGTCTTCTATGGCTACACCTTC
CDR3 protein: CASSRSGTGVFYGYTF

clone size: few
J gene: TRBJ2-1
V gene: TRBV24-1
CDR3 length: 13
D gene: .
CDR3 DNA: TGTGCCACCAGTGATGGGAGATCCAATGAGCAGTTCTTC
CDR3 protein: CATSDGRSNEQFF

clone size: .
J gene: TRBJ1-1
V gene: TRBV5-1
CDR3 length: 17
D gene: TRBD1
CDR3 DNA: TGCGCCAGCAGCCGCCGGCGACAGGGCCACACGAGCTGGGAAGCTTTCTTT
CDR3 protein: CASSRRRQGHTSWEAFF

clone size: .
J gene: TRBJ1-3
V gene: TRBV27
CDR3 length: 17
D gene: .
CDR3 DNA: TGTGCCAGCAGCTATAAAGGAACGGGTTACAAGGGAAACACCATATATTTT
CDR3 protein: CASSYKGTGYKGNTIYF

clone size: few
J gene: TRBJ2-7
V gene: TRBV18
CDR3 length: 15
D gene: .
CDR3 DNA: TGTGCCAGCTCACCTCCTTCAGGGAGCCGCTACGAGCAGTACTTC
CDR3 protein: CASSPPSGSRYEQYF

clone size: many
J gene: TRBJ2-3
V gene: TRBV2
CDR3 length: 15
D gene: .
CDR3 DNA: TGTGCCATGAAAATGGGGGATTATAGCACAGATACGCAGTATTTT
CDR3 protein: CAMKMGDYSTDTQYF

clone size: .
J gene: TRBJ2-7
V gene: TRBV6-5
CDR3 length: 11
D gene: .
CDR3 DNA: TGTGCCAGCAGTTACTTGCGCGAGCAGTACTTC
CDR3 protein: CASSYLREQYF

clone size: many
J gene: TRBJ2-1
V gene: TRBV29-1
CDR3 length: 11
D gene: .
CDR3 DNA: TGCAGCGTGCGGGAAAACAATGAGCAGTTCTTC
CDR3 protein: CSVRENNEQFF

clone size: few
J gene: TRBJ1-1
V gene: TRBV2
CDR3 length: 13
D gene: .
CDR3 DNA: TGTGCCAGCAGGACAAAACCGAACACTGAAGCTTTCTTT
CDR3 protein: CASRTKPNTEAFF

clone size: many
J gene: TRBJ1-2
V gene: TRBV5-6
CDR3 length: 18
D gene: TRBD1
CDR3 DNA: TGTGCCAGCAGGGCTGGACAGGGGGCCTTGAGAACCAACTATGGCTACACCTTC
CDR3 protein: CASRAGQGALRTNYGYTF

clone size: .
J gene: TRBJ2-4
V gene: TRBV29-1
CDR3 length: 16
D gene: .
CDR3 DNA: TGCAGCGTTGAAGGGGGTAGGGAAGAAGCCAAAAACATTCAGTACTTC
CDR3 protein: CSVEGGREEAKNIQYF

clone size: .
J gene: TRBJ1-1
V gene: TRBV7-2
CDR3 length: 14
D gene: .
CDR3 DNA: TGTGCCAGCAGCTCAAGACACCAGAACACTGAAGCTTTCTTT
CDR3 protein: CASSSRHQNTEAFF

clone size: few
J gene: TRBJ2-1
V gene: TRBV6-1
CDR3 length: 16
D gene: .
CDR3 DNA: TGTGCCAGCAGTGAGCCCCCCGGCAGCTCCTACAATGAGCAGTTCTTC
CDR3 protein: CASSEPPGSSYNEQFF

clone size: .
J gene: TRBJ1-5
V gene: TRBV5-5
CDR3 length: 16
D gene: .
CDR3 DNA: TGTGCCAGCAGTTTTAACACCGGGTTTAGCAATCAGCCCCAGCATTTT
CDR3 protein: CASSFNTGFSNQPQHF

clone size: few
J gene: TRBJ2-7
V gene: TRBV9
CDR3 length: 14
D gene: TRBD2
CDR3 DNA: TGTGCCAGCAGCGTTAGCGGGGGCCACTACGAGCAGTACTTC
CDR3 protein: CASSVSGGHYEQYF

clone size: .
J gene: TRBJ1-6
V gene: TRBV20-1
CDR3 length: 15
D gene: .
CDR3 DNA: TGCAGTGCCCCGAGGGGGGGGCGGAATAATTCACCCCTCCACTTT
CDR3 protein: CSAPRGGRNNSPLHF

clone size: .
J gene: TRBJ2-1
V gene: TRBV29-1
CDR3 length: 13
D gene: TRBD2
CDR3 DNA: TGCAGCGTCTGGACTAGCGGCTACAATGAGCAGTTCTTC
CDR3 protein: CSVWTSGYNEQFF

clone size: many
J gene: TRBJ2-3
V gene: TRBV4-2
CDR3 length: 15
D gene: .
CDR3 DNA: TGTGCCAGCAGTACAATAACGCGGGCCACAGATACGCAGTATTTT
CDR3 protein: CASSTITRATDTQYF

clone size: few
J gene: TRBJ2-5
V gene: TRBV27
CDR3 length: 16
D gene: .
CDR3 DNA: TGTGCCAGCAGGTCCCCAACGCTCACCGGGGCACGGACCCAGTACTTC
CDR3 protein: CASRSPTLTGARTQYF

clone size: few
J gene: TRBJ2-1
V gene: TRBV7-2
CDR3 length: 18
D gene: TRBD2
CDR3 DNA: TGTGCCAGCAGCTTAGTCGGTAGCGGGAGGGTCGTTATGCGTGAGCAGTTCTTC
CDR3 protein: CASSLVGSGRVVMREQFF

clone size: .
J gene: TRBJ2-2
V gene: TRBV24-1
CDR3 length: 19
D gene: TRBD2
CDR3 DNA: TGTGCCACCAGTGATTTGCGTACTAGCGGGACCCTCCCCCCCGGGGAGCTGTTTTTT
CDR3 protein: CATSDLRTSGTLPPGELFF

clone size: .
J gene: TRBJ2-1
V gene: TRBV7-9
CDR3 length: 18
D gene: TRBD2
CDR3 DNA: TGTGCCAGCAGCTTAGGTTACGGCGGGAGGAAAAATAACAATGAGCAGTTCTTC
CDR3 protein: CASSLGYGGRKNNNEQFF

clone size: .
J gene: TRBJ1-6
V gene: TRBV20-1
CDR3 length: 14
D gene: .
CDR3 DNA: TGCAGTGCTAGTGCACGGACAGATAATTCACCCCTCCACTTT
CDR3 protein: CSASARTDNSPLHF

clone size: many
J gene: TRBJ2-7
V gene: TRBV5-4
CDR3 length: 14
D gene: .
CDR3 DNA: TGTGCCAGCAGCTTGAGGGGCAGTACCTACGAGCAGTACTTC
CDR3 protein: CASSLRGSTYEQYF

clone size: .
J gene: TRBJ2-7
V gene: TRBV2
CDR3 length: 15
D gene: TRBD1
CDR3 DNA: TGTGCCAGCAGCGTGGAAACAGGGGGCGTAGGCGAGCAGTACTTC
CDR3 protein: CASSVETGGVGEQYF

clone size: .
J gene: TRBJ2-3
V gene: TRBV20-1
CDR3 length: 14
D gene: TRBD2
CDR3 DNA: TGCAGTGCTCGAGCGGGGAGCCCCAAAGATACGCAGTATTTT
CDR3 protein: CSARAGSPKDTQYF

clone size: many
J gene: TRBJ1-2
V gene: TRBV2
CDR3 length: 13
D gene: .
CDR3 DNA: TGTGCCAGCAGTGAAATGGGGGACTATGGCTACACCTTC
CDR3 protein: CASSEMGDYGYTF

clone size: .
J gene: TRBJ2-7
V gene: TRBV5-6
CDR3 length: 13
D gene: .
CDR3 DNA: TGTGCCAGCAGCTTTCGGCGGGGTAGCGAGCAGTACTTC
CDR3 protein: CASSFRRGSEQYF

clone size: few
J gene: TRBJ1-1
V gene: TRBV4-3
CDR3 length: 14
D gene: .
CDR3 DNA: TGCGCCAGCAGCCCTAACGCCGACACCTCTGAAGCTTTCTTT
CDR3 protein: CASSPNADTSEAFF

clone size: .
J gene: TRBJ2-2
V gene: TRBV20-1
CDR3 length: 13
D gene: .
CDR3 DNA: TGCAGTGCTCGCACAGGTTCCACCGGGGAGCTGTTTTTT
CDR3 protein: CSARTGSTGELFF

clone size: .
J gene: TRBJ1-1
V gene: TRBV6-5
CDR3 length: 13
D gene: .
CDR3 DNA: TGTGCCAGCAGTTTTAGACAGAACACTGAAGCTTTCTTT
CDR3 protein: CASSFRQNTEAFF

clone size: few
J gene: TRBJ2-5
V gene: TRBV7-8
CDR3 length: 15
D gene: TRBD1
CDR3 DNA: TGTGCCAGCAGCTTACGGGACAGGGGTCAAGAGACCCAGTACTTC
CDR3 protein: CASSLRDRGQETQYF

clone size: few
J gene: TRBJ2-3
V gene: TRBV30
CDR3 length: 15
D gene: TRBD1
CDR3 DNA: TGTGCCTGGAGGATAGGACAGGGGGCAACAGATACGCAGTATTTT
CDR3 protein: CAWRIGQGATDTQYF

clone size: .
J gene: TRBJ2-6
V gene: TRBV19
CDR3 length: 15
D gene: TRBD1
CDR3 DNA: TGTGCCAGTAGTGCTGGGACAGCCGGGGCCAACGTCCTGACTTTC
CDR3 protein: CASSAGTAGANVLTF

clone size: .
J gene: TRBJ1-2
V gene: TRBV3-1
CDR3 length: 12
D gene: TRBD1
CDR3 DNA: TGTGCCAGCAGGGGACAGACTTATGGCTACACCTTC
CDR3 protein: CASRGQTYGYTF